The rows below give T cell receptor beta chains drawn from one sample of a study of tumor-infiltrating lymphocytes in primary liver carcinoma. One entry per CDR3 protein results from TCRdb running MiXCR on the multiplex PCR reads. This table has approximately 54,000 distinct CDR3 sequences, 60% to 75% appearing once. Sequenced input: liver tumor tissue from sampling region 2. The source is a man aged 40-49 years with primary liver carcinoma and hepatitis B virus infection. Both conserved end residues are part of each CDR3. D genes are given only for firm matches. Some rows mark clone size as missing; the rest say once, few, many or name a class of expanded clone.

CDR3aa | CDR3nt | abundance | v_gene | d_gene | j_gene
CVSSHESGTLDSRELFF | TGCGTCAGCAGCCATGAGTCTGGGACTTTGGATTCCAGGGAGCTGTTTTTT | NA | TRBV4-1 | NA | TRBJ2-2
CASRPARDRPYEQYF | TGTGCCAGCAGGCCCGCACGGGACAGGCCCTATGAGCAGTACTTC | NA | TRBV6-5 | TRBD1 | TRBJ2-7
CSARVGEPSGNTIYF | TGCAGTGCTAGAGTCGGAGAACCTTCTGGAAACACCATATATTTT | NA | TRBV20-1 | NA | TRBJ1-3
CAGSLRVSSYERYF | TGTGCCGGCAGTTTAAGAGTTAGCTCCTACGAGCGGTACTTC | NA | TRBV12-3/TRBV12-4 | NA | TRBJ2-7
CARSHSISGNTIYF | TGTGCCAGGAGCCATAGCATTTCTGGAAATACCATATATTTT | NA | TRBV5-6 | NA | TRBJ1-3
CANGIDRGNEKLFF | TGTGCCAACGGTATCGACAGGGGAAACGAAAAACTGTTTTTT | NA | TRBV6-6 | TRBD1 | TRBJ1-4
CASSPSYRGPVKRVRSYNEQFF | TGTGCCAGCAGCCCCTCCTACCGGGGTCCCGTGAAACGGGTTCGCTCCTACAATGAGCAGTTCTTC | NA | TRBV11-2 | NA | TRBJ2-1
CASRRDLQETQYF | TGTGCCAGCAGGAGGGATCTCCAAGAGACCCAGTACTTC | many | TRBV6-6 | NA | TRBJ2-5
CASSERDRHSDTRYF | TGTGCCAGCAGCGAACGGGACAGGCACTCAGATACGCGGTATTTT | NA | TRBV11-2 | TRBD1 | TRBJ2-3
CTSIPPGVYTGGLFF | TGTACCAGCATCCCACCGGGAGTGTACACCGGGGGGCTGTTTTTT | NA | TRBV11-2 | NA | TRBJ2-2
CAISLGGQSTDTQYF | TGTGCCATCAGCTTAGGGGGACAGTCCACAGATACACAGTATTTT | NA | TRBV11-3 | TRBD1 | TRBJ2-3
CASSLRRQGRQETHYF | TGTGCCAGCAGCTTGCGGCGCCAGGGAAGGCAAGAGACCCATTACTTC | NA | TRBV5-5 | NA | TRBJ2-5
CASSVKQGNTGELFF | TGTGCCAGCAGTGTAAAGCAGGGGAACACCGGGGAGCTGTTTTTT | many | TRBV5-4 | NA | TRBJ2-2
CAYGRLTDTQFF | TGTGCTTACGGGCGCCTCACAGATACGCAGTTTTTT | NA | TRBV5-8 | NA | TRBJ2-3
CTSSSLASGGRGGELFF | TGTACCAGCAGCTCCCTTGCTAGCGGAGGGAGGGGCGGGGAGCTGTTTTTT | NA | TRBV7-8 | TRBD2 | TRBJ2-2
CASSLDSTRKGATEALF | TGTGCCAGCAGCTTGGATAGTACGAGAAAGGGGGCCACTGAAGCTCTCTTT | NA | TRBV5-6 | TRBD1 | TRBJ1-1
CASIQNLTGTNEQYF | TGTGCCAGCATCCAAAACCTTACAGGGACCAACGAGCAGTACTTC | many | TRBV6-2/TRBV6-3 | NA | TRBJ2-7
CASRHTRDRHYEQYF | TGTGCCAGCAGGCACACACGGGACAGGCACTACGAGCAGTACTTC | NA | TRBV6-5 | TRBD1 | TRBJ2-7
CSVVRDSLYNEQFF | TGCAGCGTTGTAAGGGACAGCCTCTACAATGAGCAGTTCTTC | once | TRBV29-1 | TRBD1 | TRBJ2-1
CASSPGGEGNSPLLF | TGTGCCAGCAGTCCAGGGGGCGAAGGAAATTCACCCCTCCTCTTT | NA | TRBV28 | TRBD1 | TRBJ1-6
CANRTWYNSPLHF | TGTGCCAACAGGACTTGGTATAATTCACCCCTCCACTTT | NA | TRBV6-5 | NA | TRBJ1-6
CTSRYTAGKNYGYTF | TGTACCAGCAGATACACCGCAGGGAAAAACTATGGCTACACCTTC | NA | TRBV6-5 | NA | TRBJ1-2
CASSVSGQRTGELFF | TGTGCCAGCAGCGTATCGGGACAGCGCACCGGGGAGCTGTTTTTT | few | TRBV7-2 | TRBD1 | TRBJ2-2
CASTLSGMNTEAFF | TGCGCCAGCACCCTAAGTGGTATGAACACTGAAGCTTTCTTT | few | TRBV4-1 | NA | TRBJ1-1
CASSMGTNTQYF | TGTGCCAGTAGCATGGGCACAAATACGCAGTATTTT | NA | TRBV19 | NA | TRBJ2-3
CAISTSALGSSYNEQLF | TGTGCCATTAGTACCTCCGCACTAGGGAGCTCCTACAATGAGCAGCTCTTC | NA | TRBV10-3 | NA | TRBJ2-1
CAYGPRDNEQFF | TGTGCCTACGGACCTAGGGACAATGAGCAGTTCTTC | many | TRBV30 | NA | TRBJ2-1
CASSEPASGPYSTDTQYF | TGTGCCAGCAGTGAACCAGCTAGCGGGCCGTATAGCACAGATACGCAGTATTTT | large | TRBV6-1 | TRBD2 | TRBJ2-3
CASSPTFRGLRTGELFF | TGTGCCAGCAGCCCAACTTTCAGGGGGCTAAGGACCGGGGAGCTATTTTTT | NA | TRBV12-3/TRBV12-4 | TRBD1 | TRBJ2-2
CASSDQSAGGPFF | TGTGCCAGCAGTGACCAGTCCGCCGGGGGGCCGTTTTTT | NA | TRBV6-5 | NA | TRBJ2-2
CPSSYTTGSYEQYF | TGTCCCAGCAGTTATACGACAGGATCCTACGAGCAATACTTC | NA | TRBV12-3/TRBV12-4 | NA | TRBJ2-7
CASSYLPGTSGNNEQFF | TGTGCCAGCAGTTATCTCCCCGGGACTAGCGGGAACAATGAGCAGTTCTTC | NA | TRBV2 | TRBD2 | TRBJ2-1
CASSSTGVRTDTQYF | TGTGCCAGCAGCTCTACAGGGGTACGGACAGATACGCAGTATTTT | NA | TRBV11-2 | TRBD1 | TRBJ2-3
CASSQDPSRVRSQEAQHF | TGCGCCAGCAGCCAAGATCCTTCCCGGGTCCGATCGCAAGAGGCCCAGCACTTC | NA | TRBV4-1 | NA | TRBJ2-5
CTGSLARGTQYF | TGTACCGGCAGCTTAGCAAGGGGTACGCAGTATTTT | few | TRBV11-3 | NA | TRBJ2-3
CASSLPRGFFNEHYF | TGTGCCAGCAGTTTACCCCGCGGGTTCTTCAACGAGCATTACTTC | NA | TRBV7-8 | NA | TRBJ2-7
CASSITVDSFYGYTF | TGTGCCAGCAGTATAACAGTGGATTCGTTCTATGGCTACACCTTC | NA | TRBV28 | NA | TRBJ1-2
CASSQVGGDNGYTF | TGTGCTAGCAGCCAAGTCGGGGGTGACAATGGCTACACCTTC | NA | TRBV14 | NA | TRBJ1-2
CACSFGAVQETQYF | TGTGCCTGCAGCTTCGGGGCTGTTCAGGAGACCCAGTACTTC | few | TRBV7-9 | NA | TRBJ2-5
CASCYSGLSGGLHEQYF | TGTGCCAGCTGTTACTCGGGGCTATCGGGAGGGCTCCACGAGCAGTATTTC | NA | TRBV6-5 | TRBD2 | TRBJ2-7
CASSPLAGGPRTGELFF | TGTGCCAGCAGCCCGTTAGCGGGAGGGCCGAGGACCGGGGAGTTGTTTTTT | few | TRBV11-2 | TRBD2 | TRBJ2-2